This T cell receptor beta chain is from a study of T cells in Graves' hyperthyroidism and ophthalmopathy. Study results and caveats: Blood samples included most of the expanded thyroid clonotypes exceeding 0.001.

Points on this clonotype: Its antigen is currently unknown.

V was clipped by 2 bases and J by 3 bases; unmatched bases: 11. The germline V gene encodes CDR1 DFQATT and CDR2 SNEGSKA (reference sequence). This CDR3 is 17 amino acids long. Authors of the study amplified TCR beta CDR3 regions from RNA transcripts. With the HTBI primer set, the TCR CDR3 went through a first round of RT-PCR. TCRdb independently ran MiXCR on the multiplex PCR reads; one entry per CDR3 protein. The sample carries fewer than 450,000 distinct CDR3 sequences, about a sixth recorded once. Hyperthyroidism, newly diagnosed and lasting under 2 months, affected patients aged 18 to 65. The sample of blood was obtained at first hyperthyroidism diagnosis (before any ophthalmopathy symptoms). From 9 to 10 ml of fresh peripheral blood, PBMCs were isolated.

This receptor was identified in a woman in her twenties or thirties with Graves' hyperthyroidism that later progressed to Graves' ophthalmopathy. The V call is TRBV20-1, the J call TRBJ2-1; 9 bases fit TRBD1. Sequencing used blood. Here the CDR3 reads CSARRGTGTHFYNEQFF. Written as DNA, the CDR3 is TGCAGTGCTAGACGCGGGACAGGGACCCATTTCTACAATGAGCAGTTCTTC.